A single sample gave rise to the 32 T cell receptor beta chains below, sequenced in a study of monozygotic twins with inflammatory bowel disease. One entry per CDR3 protein, without DNA, is what TCRdb gives after re-calling the 5' RACE reads. This sample contains approximately 390,000 distinct CDR3 sequences. The sequencing sample was made of blood. All receptors come from a human donor with ulcerative colitis or Crohn's disease, or a healthy co-twin of an affected twin (not recorded which).

The chain employs TRBV10-3 and TRBJ2-2; checking the TCRdb D call of TRBD1 is not possible without DNA. The CDR3 runs to 14 residues. Germline assignment: CDR1 ENHRY and CDR2 SYGVKD. CDR3: CAISDREDTGELFF.

This chain uses TRBV10-2 with TRBJ2-5; the TCRdb D gene call, TRBD2, has no DNA to confirm it. There are 14 residues in the CDR3. The germline V gene encodes CDR1 WSHSY and CDR2 SAAADI. The chain's CDR3 is CASSALALGETQYF.

CDR3 loop: CASSLALGGPLQYNEQFF. The V gene is TRBV12-3 or TRBV12-4, the J gene TRBJ2-1; TCRdb selects TRBD1, and the lack of DNA leaves this call unchecked. CDR3 length: 18 amino acids.

The chain is built from TRBV12-3 or TRBV12-4 and TRBJ2-2; TCRdb returns TRBD1, unconfirmable since there is no DNA. The CDR3 consists of 15 residues. CDR3 region: CASRGDELTAGELFF.

This chain uses TRBV6-5 with TRBJ2-7. The CDR3 totals 12 residues. CDR1 is MNHEY and CDR2 is SVGAGI in the germline V gene. The CDR3: CASKGTSYEQYF.

This chain uses TRBV20-1 with TRBJ1-5; the TCRdb D gene call, TRBD1, has no DNA to confirm it. The CDR3 is 14 amino acids. Germline V lookup: CDR1 DFQATT, CDR2 SNEGSKA (reference sequence). This CDR3 reads CSVPGRKGNQLQHF.

The chain couples TRBV7-2 to TRBJ2-3; the TRBD2 assignment by TCRdb is unverifiable without DNA. The CDR3 loop spans 15 amino acids. Germline V gene sequence: CDR1 SGHTA, CDR2 FQGNSA. CDR3 sequence reads: CASSFLAGPTDTQYF.

CDR3 sequence reads: CASKSTGGGSQPQHF. J is TRBJ1-5 and V is TRBV7-2; TCRdb's assignment of TRBD1 cannot be checked, as there is no DNA. Germline values: CDR1 SGHTA, CDR2 FQGNSA. The CDR3 extends over 15 amino acids.

The CDR3 reads CASSLNPDTQYF. V is TRBV7-2 and J is TRBJ2-3. This CDR3 has 12 amino acids. Germline assignment: CDR1 SGHTA and CDR2 FQGNSA.

This chain joins TRBV28 and TRBJ2-3. The V gene's germline CDR1 is MDHEN and CDR2 SYDVKM. This CDR3 spans 14 amino acids. CDR3 protein: CASSFVGSTDTQYF. Supplemented by reference TRBV28 and TRBJ2-3, the full variable domain reads DVKVTQSSRYLVKRTGEKVFLECVQDMDHENMFWYRQDPGLGLRLIYFSYDVKMKEKGDIPEGYSVSREKKERFSLILESASTNQTSMYLCASSFVGSTDTQYFGPGTRLTVL.

CDR3 residues: CASGWDSNQPQHF. The genes are TRBV6-5 and TRBJ1-5. The CDR3 length is 13 residues. CDR1 and CDR2 (germline): MNHEY, SVGAGI.

This sequence joins TRBV18 and TRBJ2-3; absent DNA, TCRdb's TRBD1 call cannot be checked. The CDR3 totals 15 residues. Per germline, CDR1 KGHSH and CDR2 LQKENI. CDR3 residues: CASSPRTGLTDTQYF. Full variable domain (rest looked up from reference TRBV18 and TRBJ2-3): NAGVMQNPRHLVRRRGQEARLRCSPMKGHSHVYWYRQLPEEGLKFMVYLQKENIIDESGMPKERFSAEFPKEGPSILRIQQVVRGDSAAYFCASSPRTGLTDTQYFGPGTRLTVL.

The chain recombines TRBV2 with TRBJ2-7; TCRdb indicates TRBD1, and absent DNA this call remains unverified. CDR3 length: 12 residues. CDR1 and CDR2 from the germline V gene are SNHLY and FYNNEI. This CDR3 reads CASSRGAGQKYF.

The chain combines TRBV7-2 with TRBJ2-1; TCRdb's D call, TRBD2, is unchecked because there is no DNA. Germline V lookup: CDR1 SGHTA, CDR2 FQGNSA. The CDR3 is made up of 15 amino acids. This chain's CDR3 is CASSTGTFSYNEQFF.

The CDR3 reads CASSFAPGDTQYF. The V gene is TRBV5-6, the J gene TRBJ2-3; TCRdb reports TRBD1, a call that lacks DNA to check it against. This CDR3 has 13 amino acids. Looked up from germline, CDR1 is SGHDT and CDR2 is YYEEEE.

This sequence joins TRBV29-1 and TRBJ1-2; TCRdb gives TRBD1 as the D gene, but with no DNA this cannot be confirmed. Germline CDR1 and CDR2: SQVTM and ANQGSEA. The CDR3 has 17 amino acids. The CDR3 protein is CSVEDGGGSRWSYGYTF.

The chain uses TRBV7-2 and TRBJ1-3. The CDR3 contains 15 residues. The germline gives CDR1 SGHTA, CDR2 FQGNSA. The CDR3 here is CASSLGMSSGNTIYF.

The chain recombines TRBV6-1 with TRBJ2-3. CDR1 MNHNS and CDR2 SASEGT come from the germline V gene. The CDR3 spans 14 residues. The CDR3 protein is CASSESGRRDTQYF.

The chain employs TRBV7-6 and TRBJ2-3; no DNA is available, so the TRBD2 call from TCRdb remains unchecked. This CDR3 comprises 16 residues. Germline V gives CDR1 SGHVS, CDR2 FNYEAQ. This chain's CDR3 is CASSLGQNRAPDTQYF.

The chain is built from TRBV2 and TRBJ1-2. CDR1 is SNHLY, CDR2 FYNNEI, per germline. The CDR3 is 12 residues long. CDR3 loop: CASSAGAYGYTF. Complete variable domain (other parts from reference TRBV2 and TRBJ1-2): EPEVTQTPSHQVTQMGQEVILRCVPISNHLYFYWYRQILGQKVEFLVSFYNNEISEKSEIFDDQFSVERPDGSNFTLKIRSTKLEDSAMYFCASSAGAYGYTFGSGTRLTVV.

The rearrangement joins TRBV2 to TRBJ1-3. This CDR3 region has 15 residues. The V gene's germline CDR1 is SNHLY and CDR2 FYNNEI. The CDR3 region is CASSAMGSLGNTIYF.

This chain connects TRBV7-2 to TRBJ1-1; the TCRdb D gene call, TRBD1, has no DNA to confirm it. This CDR3 is 15 amino acids long. Germline V lookup: CDR1 SGHTA, CDR2 FQGNSA. The CDR3 reads CASSLGGSANTEAFF.

The chain uses TRBV20-1 and TRBJ2-3; TCRdb proposes TRBD2, but this gene call is untestable without DNA. CDR1 is DFQATT, CDR2 SNEGSKA, per germline (reference sequence). The CDR3 length is 16 residues. This CDR3 reads CSARPGLAGATDTQYF.

V is TRBV5-4 and J is TRBJ1-1. Germline V gives CDR1 SGHNT, CDR2 YYREEE (reference sequence). The CDR3 sequence is 15 residues long. CDR3 sequence reads: CASSLALRENTEAFF.

The chain links TRBV11-2 to TRBJ2-7; the TCRdb D gene call, TRBD2, has no DNA to confirm it. The CDR3 extends over 13 amino acids. Germline V lookup: CDR1 SGHAT, CDR2 FQNNGV. The CDR3 loop reads CASSEPPSGEQYF.

The gene calls are TRBV28 and TRBJ2-7; TCRdb outputs TRBD2, but without DNA this stays unchecked. This CDR3 region has 14 residues. Germline V gene sequence: CDR1 MDHEN, CDR2 SYDVKM. The CDR3: CASSLTSGIYEQYF.

The chain recombines TRBV5-6 with TRBJ1-2. The CDR3 is 14 residues long. Germline V gives CDR1 SGHDT, CDR2 YYEEEE. CDR3 amino acids: CASTLGSAGKGYTF.

The chain joins TRBV15 to TRBJ2-7; TCRdb names TRBD2, which stays unverified in the absence of DNA. The CDR3 contains 16 residues. Germline V gives CDR1 LNHNV, CDR2 YYDKDF (reference sequence). The chain's CDR3 is CATAAWISGGYYEQYF.

The chain employs TRBV5-1 and TRBJ1-1. The CDR3 has 14 residues. Germline V lookup: CDR1 SGHRS, CDR2 YFSETQ. Here the CDR3 reads CASSRGGGNTEAFF.

This chain connects TRBV15 to TRBJ1-4. The CDR3 covers 15 residues. Germline CDR1 and CDR2: LNHNV and YYDKDF (reference sequence). CDR3 region: CATSRTVATNEKLFF.

This chain joins TRBV20-1 and TRBJ1-1; lacking DNA, the TRBD1 call made by TCRdb goes unchecked. Germline CDR1 is DFQATT and CDR2 is SNEGSKA (reference sequence). This CDR3 is 14 amino acids long. The CDR3 loop is CSAMEQGAWTEAFF.

The chain is built from TRBV20-1 and TRBJ1-4; TCRdb proposes TRBD1, but this gene call is untestable without DNA. This CDR3 contains 13 residues. Germline CDR1 reads DFQATT; CDR2 reads SNEGSKA (reference sequence). CDR3 residues: CSAQGQGGEKLFF.